These T cell receptor beta chains were read from a single sample in a study of cytomegalovirus exposure and HLA in healthy donors. Profiled with immunoSEQ multiplex PCR; TCRdb holds only in-frame clones, not every one. The table has around 100,000 clones, around 79% seen once. The sequenced material came from PBMCs. These receptors originate from a man between 60 and 75 years old in good health and CMV-seropositive. CDR3s include the opening cysteine and the closing phenylalanine or tryptophan. A D gene is named only where the DNA matches it firmly. Clone size is given for some rows only: seen once, a few or many times, or a class if the clone is expanded.

j_call: TRBJ1-2; v_call: TRBV7-8; clone_size: NA; d_call: NA; cdr3_aa: CASSPTGNYGYTF; cdr3_nt: TGTGCCAGCAGCCCTACAGGGAACTATGGCTACACCTTC
j_call: TRBJ2-7; v_call: TRBV28; clone_size: NA; d_call: TRBD1; cdr3_aa: CASSRTGVIMEQYF; cdr3_nt: TGTGCCAGCAGCCGGACAGGGGTTATAATGGAGCAGTACTTC
j_call: TRBJ2-1; v_call: TRBV10-3; clone_size: NA; d_call: NA; cdr3_aa: CAISATQGSPLNEQFF; cdr3_nt: TGTGCCATCAGTGCCACCCAGGGGTCCCCCCTCAATGAGCAGTTCTTC
j_call: TRBJ2-3; v_call: TRBV4-2; clone_size: NA; d_call: TRBD1; cdr3_aa: CASSQGQGTGDTQYF; cdr3_nt: TGTGCCAGCAGCCAAGGACAGGGGACGGGAGATACGCAGTATTTT
j_call: TRBJ2-7; v_call: TRBV7-8; clone_size: NA; d_call: NA; cdr3_aa: CASSLGRVAYEQYF; cdr3_nt: TGTGCCAGCAGCTTAGGGCGGGTGGCTTACGAGCAGTACTTC
j_call: TRBJ1-4; v_call: TRBV2; clone_size: NA; d_call: TRBD1; cdr3_aa: CASRRTGGGREKLFF; cdr3_nt: TGTGCCAGCAGACGGACAGGGGGAGGAAGAGAAAAACTGTTTTTT
j_call: TRBJ2-1; v_call: TRBV5-6; clone_size: NA; d_call: TRBD2; cdr3_aa: CASRASAGGFNEQFF; cdr3_nt: TGTGCCAGCAGAGCCTCAGCGGGGGGGTTCAATGAGCAGTTCTTC
j_call: TRBJ1-2; v_call: TRBV27; clone_size: NA; d_call: TRBD1; cdr3_aa: CASRRGQYYGYTF; cdr3_nt: TGTGCCAGCAGGAGGGGGCAGTACTATGGCTACACCTTC
j_call: TRBJ2-2; v_call: TRBV4-2; clone_size: once; d_call: TRBD2; cdr3_aa: CASSHTAGRGVNTGELFF; cdr3_nt: TGTGCCAGCAGCCACACGGCGGGGCGGGGGGTGAACACCGGGGAGCTGTTTTTT
j_call: TRBJ2-3; v_call: TRBV11-2; clone_size: NA; d_call: TRBD2; cdr3_aa: CASSLGQRGATDTQYF; cdr3_nt: TGTGCCAGCAGCTTGGGTCAGCGGGGGGCAACAGATACGCAGTATTTT
j_call: TRBJ1-4; v_call: TRBV7-2; clone_size: few; d_call: NA; cdr3_aa: CASSDKEFSDEKLFF; cdr3_nt: TGTGCCAGCAGCGATAAAGAATTCTCGGATGAAAAACTGTTTTTT
j_call: TRBJ1-5; v_call: TRBV6-1; clone_size: few; d_call: NA; cdr3_aa: CASSYDLGNQPQHF; cdr3_nt: TGTGCCAGCAGTTATGACCTAGGCAATCAGCCCCAGCATTTT
j_call: TRBJ2-7; v_call: TRBV28; clone_size: NA; d_call: TRBD2; cdr3_aa: CASSYRLIAGATYEQYF; cdr3_nt: TGTGCCAGCAGTTACCGGCTAATAGCGGGGGCGACCTACGAGCAGTACTTC
j_call: TRBJ2-1; v_call: TRBV18; clone_size: NA; d_call: TRBD2; cdr3_aa: CASSVSGGAGNEQFF; cdr3_nt: TGTGCCAGCTCCGTTAGCGGGGGGGCCGGCAATGAGCAGTTCTTC
j_call: TRBJ2-1; v_call: TRBV7-9; clone_size: once; d_call: NA; cdr3_aa: CASSFSSTDNEQFF; cdr3_nt: TGTGCCAGCAGCTTTTCCTCGACAGACAATGAGCAGTTCTTC